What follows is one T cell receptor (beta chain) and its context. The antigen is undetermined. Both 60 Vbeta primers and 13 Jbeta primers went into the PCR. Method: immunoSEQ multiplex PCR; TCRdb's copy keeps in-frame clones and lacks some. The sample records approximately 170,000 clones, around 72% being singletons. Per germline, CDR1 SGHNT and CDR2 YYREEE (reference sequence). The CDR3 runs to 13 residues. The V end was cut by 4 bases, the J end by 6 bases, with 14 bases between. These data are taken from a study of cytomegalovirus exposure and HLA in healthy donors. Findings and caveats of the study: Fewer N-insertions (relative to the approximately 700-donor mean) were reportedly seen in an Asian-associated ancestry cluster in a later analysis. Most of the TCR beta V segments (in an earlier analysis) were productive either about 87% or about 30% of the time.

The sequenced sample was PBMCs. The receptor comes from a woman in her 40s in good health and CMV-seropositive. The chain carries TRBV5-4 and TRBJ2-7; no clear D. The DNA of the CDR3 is TGTGCCAGCAGCCCAACGGTGTCCGTCGAGCAGTACTTC. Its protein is CASSPTVSVEQYF. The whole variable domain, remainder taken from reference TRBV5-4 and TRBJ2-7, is ETGVTQSPTHLIKTRGQQVTLRCSSQSGHNTVSWYQQALGQGPQFIFQYYREEENGRGNFPPRFSGLQFPNYSSELNVNALELDDSALYLCASSPTVSVEQYFGPGTRLTVT.